The subject of this entry is one TCR beta chain. Its antigen remains unidentified. No base-level quality is on record; no much larger clone is a single base apart. Ends trimmed: V by 5 bases, J by 7 bases; bases unmatched to a gene: 2. Taken from cysteine to phenylalanine, the CDR3 has 12 residues. Only the CDR3 region is kept as DNA, spanning 36 bases read in frame from base 1. Via the germline V gene, CDR1 is SGHVS and CDR2 FNYEAQ. This specimen comes from a study of T cell changes during pregnancy in multiple sclerosis (dated by TCRdb to between 2018 and 2021). In the study overall: The study examined how the T cell repertoire changed over the course of pregnancy in women with multiple sclerosis.

The method was the immunoSEQ multiplex PCR assay. TCRdb mirrors the immuneACCESS table, restricted to in-frame sequences. Some clones are absent from its copies; in checked studies, under half trace to an unresolved V gene, and the reason for the others is unknown. For this sample there are approximately 46,000 clones; more than 80% appear just once. The top ten clonotypes cover 8% to 9.5% of the sample. The rearrangement joined TRBV7-6 to TRBJ2-1; 7 middle bases align to TRBD2. The sequencing used CD8+ T cells from peripheral blood mononuclear cells, collected in the second trimester of pregnancy. The source is a female donor with multiple sclerosis, enrolled in a pregnancy study. The CDR3 has the sequence CASSGLGNEQFF. In nucleotides, the sequence is TGTGCCAGCAGCGGACTAGGGAATGAGCAGTTCTTC.